The clone carrying this T cell receptor (beta chain) was detected only a few times. Study members were between about 18 and 100 years old and lived in 25 or so US regions. Original methodology: Using reference gene primer amplification, nucleated cell counts were estimated. Method: immunoSEQ multiplex PCR; TCRdb's copy keeps in-frame clones and lacks some. V, J and clone size derive from that table, while D and trimming were established from the DNA sequence. The repertoire holds 500,000 or so clones, with approximately 90% as singletons. These data originate in a study of blood T cell repertoires in COVID-19. The wider study: Sample material is recorded as cDNA or gDNA derived from T cells, B-cell-depleted T cells, or PBMCs.

The CDR3 sequence is 11 residues long. The V end lost 4 bases, the J end lost 5 bases, and 5 bases lay between the germline ends. From germline, CDR1 is SGHNT and CDR2 YYREEE (reference sequence). Sequencing was done on a sample of PBMCs or T cells enriched from blood (not recorded which). This clonotype was obtained from a woman aged 18-35 years who had recovered from COVID-19. The rearrangement uses TRBV5-4 and TRBJ2-3; D is undetermined. As DNA, the CDR3 is TGTGCCAGCAGCGTCGGAGATACGCAGTATTTT. Amino acids: CASSVGDTQYF.